Listed below are T cell receptor beta chains from one sample, sequenced in a study of blood T cell repertoires in COVID-19. Assay used: immunoSEQ multiplex PCR; TCRdb lists only in-frame clones, some missing. Among around 330,000 clones listed, about 85% were seen once. The sequencing sample was made of PBMCs or T cells enriched from blood (not recorded which). These receptors were taken from a woman in her 30s who had been exposed to COVID-19. Each CDR3 is given with its conserved first and last residue. Fields, in order: CDR3 protein, CDR3 DNA, V gene, clone size, CDR3 length, D gene, J gene. The D gene is left open where the match is weak. Where a row states a size, it is once, few, many or the class of an expanded clone; other rows omit it.

CDR3: CAWRTMDSRNSPLHF
DNA: TGTGCCTGGAGGACAATGGACAGCCGTAATTCACCCCTCCACTTT
V: TRBV30
size: NA
length: 15
D: NA
J: TRBJ1-6

CDR3: CASSQDLGVFSNQPQHF
DNA: TGCGCCAGCAGCCAAGATCTCGGGGTCTTTAGCAATCAGCCCCAGCATTTT
V: TRBV4-1
size: NA
length: 17
D: NA
J: TRBJ1-5

CDR3: CAWGTGTSITDTQYF
DNA: TGTGCCTGGGGGACCGGGACTAGCATCACAGATACGCAGTATTTT
V: TRBV30
size: NA
length: 15
D: TRBD2
J: TRBJ2-3

CDR3: CASSPIGAGNQPQHF
DNA: TGTGCCAGCAGTCCGATAGGGGCAGGCAATCAGCCCCAGCATTTT
V: TRBV9
size: NA
length: 15
D: NA
J: TRBJ1-5

CDR3: CASSLGSDTNEQFF
DNA: TGTGCCAGCAGCCTAGGGTCCGACACGAATGAGCAGTTCTTC
V: TRBV11-2
size: NA
length: 14
D: NA
J: TRBJ2-1

CDR3: CTSIRLAVIPYEQYF
DNA: TGCACCAGCATCAGACTAGCGGTGATCCCCTACGAGCAGTACTTC
V: TRBV1
size: NA
length: 15
D: NA
J: TRBJ2-7

CDR3: CASSVLGGQETQYF
DNA: TGTGCCAGCAGTGTACTGGGCGGGCAAGAGACCCAGTACTTC
V: TRBV2
size: NA
length: 14
D: NA
J: TRBJ2-5

CDR3: CASSPSAGGEQYF
DNA: TGCGCCAGCAGCCCGTCGGCGGGGGGGGAGCAGTATTTT
V: TRBV4-1
size: NA
length: 13
D: TRBD2
J: TRBJ2-3

CDR3: CSVEDLEAGGLHF
DNA: TGCAGCGTTGAAGATCTAGAGGCAGGAGGCCTCCACTTT
V: TRBV29-1
size: NA
length: 13
D: NA
J: TRBJ1-6

CDR3: CASSIDRYQPQHF
DNA: TGTGCCAGTAGTATAGACAGGTATCAGCCCCAGCATTTT
V: TRBV19
size: once
length: 13
D: NA
J: TRBJ1-5

CDR3: CASRLAGTNTGELFF
DNA: TGCGCCAGCAGACTAGCGGGAACGAACACCGGGGAGCTGTTTTTT
V: TRBV5-1
size: NA
length: 15
D: TRBD2
J: TRBJ2-2

CDR3: CASKTVEGPYEQYF
DNA: TGTGCCAGCAAGACAGTGGAAGGGCCCTACGAGCAGTACTTC
V: TRBV9
size: NA
length: 14
D: NA
J: TRBJ2-7

CDR3: CASRPGQGVYPSRGYTF
DNA: TGTGCCAGCAGACCGGGACAGGGTGTTTATCCCTCCCGTGGCTACACCTTC
V: TRBV2
size: NA
length: 17
D: TRBD1
J: TRBJ1-2

CDR3: CASSLEASVSYEQYF
DNA: TGTGCCAGCAGCTTAGAAGCTAGCGTCTCCTACGAGCAGTACTTC
V: TRBV7-2
size: NA
length: 15
D: NA
J: TRBJ2-7

CDR3: CASSSVGTGHRNEQFF
DNA: TGCGCCAGCAGCTCAGTCGGGACAGGTCATAGGAATGAGCAGTTCTTC
V: TRBV4-3
size: NA
length: 16
D: TRBD1
J: TRBJ2-1

CDR3: CASSSYNQPQHF
DNA: TGTGCCAGCAGTTCCTACAATCAGCCCCAGCATTTT
V: TRBV6-2/TRBV6-3
size: NA
length: 12
D: NA
J: TRBJ1-5

CDR3: CASSPTWDRVGGYTF
DNA: TGTGCCAGCAGCCCTACATGGGACAGGGTAGGCGGCTACACCTTC
V: TRBV28
size: NA
length: 15
D: TRBD1
J: TRBJ1-2

CDR3: CASTLRGAYEQYF
DNA: TGTGCCAGCACCCTCCGGGGGGCCTACGAGCAGTACTTC
V: TRBV5-4
size: NA
length: 13
D: TRBD2
J: TRBJ2-7

CDR3: CASRGGLEGEAFF
DNA: TGTGCCAGCAGAGGGGGCCTAGAGGGTGAAGCTTTCTTT
V: TRBV6-5
size: NA
length: 13
D: TRBD1
J: TRBJ1-1

CDR3: CASGLQGANTEAFF
DNA: TGTGCTAGTGGCCTACAGGGGGCGAATACTGAAGCTTTCTTT
V: TRBV12-5
size: NA
length: 14
D: TRBD1
J: TRBJ1-1

CDR3: CASSLPGLTEAFF
DNA: TGTGCCAGCAGCTTGCCAGGGCTGACTGAAGCTTTCTTT
V: TRBV7-9
size: NA
length: 13
D: NA
J: TRBJ1-1

CDR3: CASSPRIAGQGQETQYF
DNA: TGTGCCAGCTCACCACGGATCGCCGGGCAGGGCCAAGAGACCCAGTACTTC
V: TRBV18
size: NA
length: 17
D: NA
J: TRBJ2-5

CDR3: CASSLSPGGQYEQYF
DNA: TGCGCCAGCAGCTTATCCCCAGGGGGCCAGTACGAGCAGTACTTC
V: TRBV5-1
size: NA
length: 15
D: TRBD1
J: TRBJ2-7

CDR3: CASSWDRGNEQFF
DNA: TGTGCCAGCAGTTGGGACAGGGGCAATGAGCAGTTCTTC
V: TRBV12-3/TRBV12-4
size: NA
length: 13
D: TRBD1
J: TRBJ2-1

CDR3: CASSLAGTGNRETQYF
DNA: TGCGCCAGCAGCTTGGCCGGGACAGGGAACCGAGAGACCCAGTACTTC
V: TRBV5-1
size: NA
length: 16
D: TRBD1
J: TRBJ2-5

CDR3: CAWSPYPANYGYTF
DNA: TGTGCCTGGAGTCCCTACCCGGCTAACTATGGCTACACCTTC
V: TRBV30
size: NA
length: 14
D: NA
J: TRBJ1-2

CDR3: CASGEGTQYF
DNA: TGTGCCAGCGGGGAGGGGACCCAGTACTTC
V: TRBV3-1/TRBV3-2
size: NA
length: 10
D: TRBD2
J: TRBJ2-5

CDR3: CASSKLAGVYSGELFF
DNA: TGTGCCAGCAGCAAACTAGCGGGAGTGTATTCCGGGGAGCTGTTTTTT
V: TRBV7-9
size: NA
length: 16
D: TRBD2
J: TRBJ2-2

CDR3: CASSPQGGYEQYF
DNA: TGCGCCAGCAGCCCCCAAGGGGGCTACGAGCAGTACTTC
V: TRBV4-3
size: NA
length: 13
D: NA
J: TRBJ2-7

CDR3: CASSFPAGGRDEQYF
DNA: TGTGCCAGCAGTTTTCCCGCAGGGGGCAGGGACGAGCAGTACTTC
V: TRBV28
size: NA
length: 15
D: TRBD1
J: TRBJ2-7

CDR3: CVWGGRNEQFF
DNA: TGTGTGTGGGGGGGGAGGAATGAGCAGTTCTTC
V: TRBV30
size: once
length: 11
D: TRBD2
J: TRBJ2-1

CDR3: CASSLEQGVDTGELFF
DNA: TGCGCCAGCAGCCTGGAACAGGGGGTTGACACCGGGGAGCTGTTTTTT
V: TRBV5-1
size: NA
length: 16
D: TRBD1
J: TRBJ2-2

CDR3: CASRVAGADTQYF
DNA: TGTGCCAGTAGGGTAGCGGGAGCAGATACGCAGTATTTT
V: TRBV19
size: NA
length: 13
D: TRBD2
J: TRBJ2-3

CDR3: CASSQTAHGGEKLFF
DNA: TGCGCCAGCAGCCAGACAGCTCACGGCGGCGAAAAACTGTTTTTT
V: TRBV4-3
size: NA
length: 15
D: NA
J: TRBJ1-4

CDR3: CATSDLPGRDPSYEQYF
DNA: TGTGCCACCAGTGATTTACCGGGGCGGGACCCCTCCTACGAGCAGTACTTC
V: TRBV24-1
size: NA
length: 17
D: NA
J: TRBJ2-7

CDR3: CASSLDRYNEQFF
DNA: TGTGCCAGCAGCTTAGACCGGTACAATGAGCAGTTCTTC
V: TRBV7-8
size: NA
length: 13
D: NA
J: TRBJ2-1

CDR3: CASSSQGHNEKLFF
DNA: TGTGCCAGCAGCTCACAGGGTCATAATGAAAAACTGTTTTTT
V: TRBV7-8
size: NA
length: 14
D: NA
J: TRBJ1-4

CDR3: CASSSSGEWNIQYF
DNA: TGTGCCAGCAGCTCTAGCGGGGAATGGAACATTCAGTACTTC
V: TRBV11-2
size: NA
length: 14
D: TRBD2
J: TRBJ2-4

CDR3: CAIRQGSNYGYTF
DNA: TGTGCCATACGGCAGGGCTCTAACTATGGCTACACCTTC
V: TRBV24-1
size: NA
length: 13
D: NA
J: TRBJ1-2

CDR3: CASSYLANYEQYF
DNA: TGTGCCAGCAGTTATTTAGCGAACTACGAGCAGTACTTC
V: TRBV6-5
size: NA
length: 13
D: NA
J: TRBJ2-7

CDR3: CASSLVSGVGEAFF
DNA: TGTGCCAGCAGCTTAGTATCAGGGGTGGGAGAAGCTTTCTTT
V: TRBV7-2
size: NA
length: 14
D: NA
J: TRBJ1-1

CDR3: CASSKTGGHYEQYF
DNA: TGTGCCAGCAGCAAGACAGGGGGTCACTACGAGCAGTACTTC
V: TRBV14
size: NA
length: 14
D: TRBD1
J: TRBJ2-7

CDR3: CASRDITNSPLHF
DNA: TGTGCCAGCAGGGACATTACGAATTCACCCCTCCACTTT
V: TRBV7-2
size: NA
length: 13
D: NA
J: TRBJ1-6

CDR3: CASSLAREAYTF
DNA: TGTGCCAGCAGCTTAGCACGAGAAGCCTACACCTTC
V: TRBV7-9
size: NA
length: 12
D: NA
J: TRBJ1-2

CDR3: CASSTGQGRGYTF
DNA: TGTGCCAGCAGCACAGGACAGGGCCGTGGCTACACCTTC
V: TRBV27
size: NA
length: 13
D: TRBD1
J: TRBJ1-2

CDR3: CASSLARLAGVEQYF
DNA: TGTGCCAGCAGCTTAGCCCGACTAGCGGGGGTCGAGCAGTACTTC
V: TRBV7-2
size: NA
length: 15
D: TRBD2
J: TRBJ2-7

CDR3: CASSQGQGETQYF
DNA: TGTGCCAGCAGCCAGGGACAGGGCGAGACCCAGTACTTC
V: TRBV5-4
size: NA
length: 13
D: TRBD1
J: TRBJ2-5

CDR3: CASGLGSSYNEQFF
DNA: TGTGCTAGTGGCTTAGGGAGCTCCTACAATGAGCAGTTCTTC
V: TRBV12-5
size: NA
length: 14
D: NA
J: TRBJ2-1

CDR3: CASSSTGTYNSPLHF
DNA: TGTGCCAGCAGCTCGACAGGGACCTATAATTCACCCCTCCACTTT
V: TRBV5-6
size: NA
length: 15
D: TRBD1
J: TRBJ1-6